This T cell receptor beta chain was obtained from a study of blood T cell repertoires in COVID-19. Study context: Nucleic acid was either cDNA or gDNA, and it came from T cells, B-cell-depleted T cells, or PBMCs.

Authors' data handling: The assay estimated nucleated cells by amplifying reference gene primers. Using immunoSEQ multiplex PCR, the repertoire was profiled, and TCRdb retains in-frame clones only, with some absent. D and trimming were read from the DNA, whereas the V and J calls and clone size are those reported in that table. Of about 300,000 clones in the sample, roughly 84% are singletons; the top ten hold 1.4% to 1.5%. This CDR3 spans 15 amino acids. Trimming cost V 0 bases and J 3 bases; bases outside gene matches: 2. Germline CDR1 MNHNS, CDR2 SASEGT. Patients at the Seattle site were enrolled during active infection and followed longitudinally.

This TCR derives from a human donor with COVID-19, enrolled during active disease. The donor label of this sample is uncertain. The specimen sequenced was peripheral blood. The V gene is TRBV6-1, the J gene TRBJ2-1; the match to TRBD2 covers 7 bases. The CDR3 DNA is TGTGCCAGCAGTGAAGCGGGACTAATCTACAATGAGCAGTTCTTC. Translated: CASSEAGLIYNEQFF.